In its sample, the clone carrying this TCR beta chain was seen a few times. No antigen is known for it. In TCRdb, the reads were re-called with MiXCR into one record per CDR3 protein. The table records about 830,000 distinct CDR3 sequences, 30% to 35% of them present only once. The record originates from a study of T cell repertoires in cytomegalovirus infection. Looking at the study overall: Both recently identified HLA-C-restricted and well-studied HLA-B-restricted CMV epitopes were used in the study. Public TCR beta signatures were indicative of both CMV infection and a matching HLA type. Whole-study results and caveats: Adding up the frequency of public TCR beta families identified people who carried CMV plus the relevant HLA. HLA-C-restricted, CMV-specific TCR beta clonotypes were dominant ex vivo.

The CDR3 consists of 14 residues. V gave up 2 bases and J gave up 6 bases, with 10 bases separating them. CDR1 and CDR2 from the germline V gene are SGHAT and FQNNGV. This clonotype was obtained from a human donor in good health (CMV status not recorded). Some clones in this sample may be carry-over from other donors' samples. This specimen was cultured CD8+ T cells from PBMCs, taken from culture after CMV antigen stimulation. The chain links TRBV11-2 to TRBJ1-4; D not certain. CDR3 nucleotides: TGTGCCAGCAGCTTAAAGTGGTTAGATGAAAAACTGTTTTTT. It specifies CASSLKWLDEKLFF.